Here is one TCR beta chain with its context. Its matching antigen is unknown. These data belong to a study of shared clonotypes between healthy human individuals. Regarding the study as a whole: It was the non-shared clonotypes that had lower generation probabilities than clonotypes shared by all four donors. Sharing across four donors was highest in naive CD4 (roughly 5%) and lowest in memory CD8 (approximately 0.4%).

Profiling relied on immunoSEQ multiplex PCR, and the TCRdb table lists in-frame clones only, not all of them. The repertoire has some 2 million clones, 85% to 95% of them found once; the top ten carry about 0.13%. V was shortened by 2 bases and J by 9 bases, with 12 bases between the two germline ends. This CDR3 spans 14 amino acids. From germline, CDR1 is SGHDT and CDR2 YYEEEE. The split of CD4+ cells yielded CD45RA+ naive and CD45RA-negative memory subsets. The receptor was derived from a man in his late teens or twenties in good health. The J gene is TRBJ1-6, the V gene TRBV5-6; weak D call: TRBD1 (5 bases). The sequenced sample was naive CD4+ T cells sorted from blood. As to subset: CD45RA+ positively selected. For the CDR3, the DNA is TGTGCCAGCAGCTTCGGCAGGGTAATTTCACCCCTCCACTTT. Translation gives CASSFGRVISPLHF.